These T cell receptor beta chains were read from a single sample in a study of cytomegalovirus exposure and HLA in healthy donors. Sequenced by immunoSEQ multiplex PCR; TCRdb stores in-frame clones only, minus some. Among approximately 160,000 clones listed, approximately 73% were seen once. Sequenced sample: PBMCs. The receptors were sampled from a man aged 45-65 years in good health and CMV-seronegative. The CDR3 runs from the conserved cysteine through the conserved F or W. Fields, in order: clone size, J gene, D gene, V gene, CDR3 DNA, CDR3 protein. D genes are given only for firm matches. The listing skips clone size in some rows; elsewhere it reads once, few, many or a size class.

once TRBJ1-6 TRBD1 TRBV6-5 TGTGCCAGCAGTTGGGATGGACAGGGGGTGAATTCACCCCTCCACTTT CASSWDGQGVNSPLHF
. TRBJ2-2 . TRBV5-1 TGCGCCAGCAGCTTGGCGACAGGATATAGGGCCGGGGAGCTGTTTTTT CASSLATGYRAGELFF
. TRBJ2-3 . TRBV5-1 TGCGCCAGCAGCTTGGAGGGAGGTCGCGATACGCAGTATTTT CASSLEGGRDTQYF
. TRBJ1-1 . TRBV19 TGTGCCAGTAGTATTTCGGGGGTCAACACTGAAGCTTTCTTT CASSISGVNTEAFF
. TRBJ2-7 TRBD2 TRBV19 TGTGCCAGTAGTAAAACCTCCGTTACTAGCGGGGTTACCTACGAGCAGTACTTC CASSKTSVTSGVTYEQYF
. TRBJ2-3 . TRBV4-3 TGCGCCAGCAGCTGGCGGGCAGCAGATACGCAGTATTTT CASSWRAADTQYF
few TRBJ2-7 . TRBV7-2 TGTGCCAGCAGCATTGGGACTGGGACGAGGGGAGAGCAGTACTTC CASSIGTGTRGEQYF
. TRBJ2-7 . TRBV21-1 TGTGCCAGCAGCAAAGGCGAAGGCAGGGGGCTTTACGAGCAGTACTTC CASSKGEGRGLYEQYF
. TRBJ2-7 . TRBV11-1 TGTGCCAGCAGCTTTAGGGGGATGAGTTACGAGCAGTACTTC CASSFRGMSYEQYF
. TRBJ1-3 . TRBV10-3 TGTGCCATCGGCGGAAGTCCAGGAAACACCATATATTTT CAIGGSPGNTIYF
few TRBJ1-1 TRBD1 TRBV19 TGTGCCACAACCCAGGGGGCCGGCGGAACTGAAGCTTTCTTT CATTQGAGGTEAFF
. TRBJ2-1 . TRBV7-2 TGTGCCAGCAGCTTAGTGGGCGGCGGGGCCTACAATGAGCAGTTCTTC CASSLVGGGAYNEQFF
. TRBJ1-1 . TRBV5-1 TGCGCCAGCAGCTTTTACCTAGGCTCTGAAGCTTTCTTT CASSFYLGSEAFF
. TRBJ2-1 TRBD2 TRBV28 TGTGCCAGCAGCCCGGGGGGGTCCAAGGGGGATGAGCAGTTCTTC CASSPGGSKGDEQFF
. TRBJ1-1 . TRBV2 TGTGCCTCCAGGGTCACTGAAGCTTTCTTT CASRVTEAFF
few TRBJ1-1 . TRBV29-1 TGCAGCGTTGGGGGACAGAACACTGAAGCTTTCTTT CSVGGQNTEAFF
few TRBJ1-1 TRBD1 TRBV7-8 TGTGCCAGCAGCTTCGACTCCACAGACAGGGGCGTCTTT CASSFDSTDRGVF
. TRBJ1-2 . TRBV7-9 TGTGCCAGCAGCTTAAGCACAGGGATTAACTATGGCTACACCTTC CASSLSTGINYGYTF
. TRBJ2-5 TRBD2 TRBV25-1 TGTGCCAGCAGTCCTAGACGGGGGGGCCGGGAGACCCAGTACTTC CASSPRRGGRETQYF
once TRBJ2-2 TRBD2 TRBV13 TGTGCCAGCAGCCCCCCTCGCGGGGGGGGAACCGGGGAGCTGTTTTTT CASSPPRGGGTGELFF
. TRBJ1-1 . TRBV28 TGTGCCAGCAGTTTGGGGGGGCGCTACGCTTTCTTT CASSLGGRYAFF
. TRBJ1-5 . TRBV6-5 TGTGCCAGCAGTCCCGGGGGACGGCAGCCCCAGCATTTT CASSPGGRQPQHF
. TRBJ2-2 TRBD1 TRBV7-6 TGTGCCAGCAGCCTAGCCGGGACAGCAAACACCGGGGAGCTGTTTTTT CASSLAGTANTGELFF
. TRBJ1-1 . TRBV7-2 TGTGCCAGCAGCTTGACAGGCCGAAACACTGAAGCTTTCTTT CASSLTGRNTEAFF
once TRBJ1-1 . TRBV15 TGTGCCACCAGCAGACAGGTGAACACTGAAGCTTTCTTT CATSRQVNTEAFF
. TRBJ2-7 . TRBV7-2 TGTGCCAGTAGCTTAGCGAGGTCCTACGAGCAGTACTTC CASSLARSYEQYF
. TRBJ1-5 . TRBV28 TGTGCCAGCAGTTCCTCAGATCAGCCCCAGCATTTT CASSSSDQPQHF
. TRBJ1-2 TRBD1 TRBV19 TGTGCCAGTGCGCTGGGACAGTTTAACTATGGCTACACCTTC CASALGQFNYGYTF
. TRBJ1-2 TRBD1 TRBV2 TGTGCCAGCAGTGAGACGGACAGGGGGCATCGGGGCTACACCTTC CASSETDRGHRGYTF
. TRBJ2-7 . TRBV14 TGTGCCAGCAGCCAAGTCGGACAGCACTCCTACGAGCAGTACTTC CASSQVGQHSYEQYF
. TRBJ1-2 . TRBV10-3 TGTGCCATCAGTGAGGGCCGATTCGTTAAAAATGGCTACACCTTC CAISEGRFVKNGYTF
. TRBJ1-5 . TRBV6-4 TGTGCCAGCCGACATACAGGGATACAGCCCCAGCATTTT CASRHTGIQPQHF
. TRBJ2-7 . TRBV9 TGTGCCAGCAGCGTAGCTTGGCAGGGCCACGAGCAGTACTTC CASSVAWQGHEQYF
. TRBJ2-2 TRBD1 TRBV5-4 TGTGCCAGCAGCCAACAACAGGGGGAAACCGGGGAGCTGTTTTTT CASSQQQGETGELFF
few TRBJ1-2 TRBD1 TRBV19 TGTGCCAGTAGCAACGGGGGACAGGGGCATGGCTACACCTTC CASSNGGQGHGYTF
. TRBJ2-3 TRBD1 TRBV5-1 TGCGCCAGCAGCTCACAGGGGGCTGGCACAGATACGCAGTATTTT CASSSQGAGTDTQYF
. TRBJ2-1 TRBD2 TRBV12-5 TGTGCTAGTGGTTTGGTTGTCGCGGGGGGTTCCTACAATGAGCAGTTCTTC CASGLVVAGGSYNEQFF
. TRBJ1-3 . TRBV5-6 TGTGCCAGCAGCCCGCGAGAAAGCGGTCACTCTGGAAACACCATATATTTT CASSPRESGHSGNTIYF
few TRBJ1-5 . TRBV5-4 TGTGCCAGCAGCCGGGAAGTCGGGCAGCCCCAGCATTTT CASSREVGQPQHF
. TRBJ1-2 TRBD1 TRBV2 TGTGCCAGCAGTCCTAGTCCCGGGACAGGGAACTATGGCTACACCTTC CASSPSPGTGNYGYTF